Included here is one T cell receptor (beta chain) sequence, with context. The antigen is not known. Produced via immunoSEQ multiplex PCR; TCRdb's table is partial and in-frame only. This sample has 150,000 to 200,000 clones, with approximately 78% found just once. The data derive from a study of cytomegalovirus exposure and HLA in healthy donors. Study-level findings and limits: It was reported that the classifier diagnosed cytomegalovirus status with high specificity and sensitivity in both the original and validation cohorts.

V was clipped by 3 bases and J by 2 bases, with 12 bases between them. The CDR3 spans 15 residues. Germline CDR1 is MNHEY and CDR2 is SVGAGI. The sequencing input was PBMCs. This chain connects TRBV6-5 to TRBJ2-3, with D possibly TRBD2 on 6 matching bases. This clonotype was sampled from a woman under 40 in good health and CMV-seronegative. The CDR3 is CASSYAGSNTDTQYF. The CDR3 DNA reads as TGTGCCAGCAGTTATGCGGGGAGCAACACAGATACGCAGTATTTT.